This TCR beta chain was recovered during a study of OX40 agonist ivuxolimab in advanced cancers. Study-wide points: Averaged across samples, CD8+ T cells carried more expanded clones than CD4+ did. The 0.1-3.0 mg/kg partial responders had among the lowest clonal expansion. Both CD4+ and CD8+ T cell populations in blood had undergone clonal expansion by week 6 at 0.1 to 3.0 mg/kg.

V was trimmed by 7 bases and J by 6 bases, leaving 9 bases between them. The CDR3 is 10 amino acids. Germline V gene lookup returns CDR1 SQVTM and CDR2 ANQGSEA. The table came from immunoSEQ multiplex PCR; TCRdb's copy has only in-frame clones and leaves some out. The data show under 25,000 clones, around 84% seen once. Concerning this clone: Its antigen is still unknown.

The sequencing used CD4+ or CD8+ T cells sorted from blood, collected in a trial of the OX40 agonist ivuxolimab. This TCR came from an adult with an advanced solid tumor such as melanoma, head and neck, liver or kidney cancer. The chain uses TRBV29-1 and TRBJ1-2; D is undetermined. Written as DNA, the CDR3 is TGCAGCGCCGACATCGATGGCTACACCTTC. Translated, it gives CSADIDGYTF.